A single T cell receptor beta chain is shown here with its context. It has no known antigen specificity. It may be a read error: a sequence one base away is much more abundant. CDR1 and CDR2 are read off the germline V gene (reference sequence) as DFQATT and SNEGSKA. The CDR3, cysteine through phenylalanine, is 16 amino acids long. Kept here is only the CDR3 DNA, which spans 48 bases and is read in frame from base 1. The germline V and J ends show losses of 3 bases and 2 bases respectively, and no gene match explains 10 bases of the junction. These reads were obtained on an Illumina HiSeq 2000. TCR beta chain libraries were generated by multiplex PCR amplification. The amplified TCR beta chain products were analyzed by high-throughput sequencing. The raw public data were reprocessed by TCRdb itself: fastp quality trimming at Q25, MiXCR clonotype calling, in-frame beta chains only. Every distinct CDR3 protein forms one entry, paired with its most common genes and DNA. Present in this sample are 270,000 or so distinct CDR3 sequences, roughly 30% of which were seen just once. The top ten constitute 0.85% to 1.3% of the sample.

This sample is drawn from a study of breast tumors, draining lymph nodes, adjacent tissues (TCRdb year 2016). For the wider study: In breast cancer patients, the study compared the TCR beta repertoires of tumor, adjacent nontumor tissue and axillary lymph nodes. The study aimed to assess the relationships and possible T-cell exchange between tumor, surrounding tissue and draining lymph node repertoires in human breast cancer.

Lymph node samples were obtained from the axillary draining lymph nodes of breast cancer patients. What the study reported, not specific to this receptor: The study presented the conclusion that tumor T cells originate in lymph nodes as consistent with a hypothesis, not as something directly demonstrated. Tumors showed preferential V and J gene usage, and their T-cell repertoire diversity fell below that of lymph nodes yet above that of nontumor tissue. The data were considered consistent with the idea that most tumor T cells come from the lymph node and then expand in tumor tissue. In luminal-like breast cancer, tumor and nontumor tissue repertoires resembled each other significantly more than in basal-like breast cancer.

The sequence was collected from a female donor with breast cancer. Some clones in this sample may be carry-over from other donors' samples. The rearranged segments are TRBV20-1 and TRBJ2-7; 10 nucleotides in the junction match TRBD2. The sequenced material came from axillary lymph node tissue. The sequenced DNA: TGCAGTGCTAGTCCCCAACTAGCGGGGACTCCCTACGAGCAGTACTTC. This translates into CSASPQLAGTPYEQYF.